Sequencing of this TCR beta chain was carried out in a study of vaccination effects on CD4 cells after COVID-19 (dated by TCRdb to between 2021 and 2023). Study-wide context: Each participant received two doses of an mRNA SARS-CoV-2 vaccine, either BNT162b2 or mRNA-1273. SARS-CoV-2 spike-specific CD4+ TCR repertoires were compared before and after mRNA vaccination in COVID-19 convalescent patients and in infection-naive vaccine recipients. Altogether, around 11 COVID-19 convalescent patients and several SARS-CoV-2-naive healthy vaccine recipients made up the full study. Cultures from other donors in the study were sequenced with the Oncomine TCR Beta short-read assay on an Illumina iSeq 100. Results the study describes overall, beyond this receptor: At late post-vaccination timepoints, both infection-induced and vaccine-induced clones showed marked clonal contraction, consistent with waning T cell responses. Limitations of the study were the small number of convalescent patients and the absence of early post-infection timepoints. In healthy vaccine recipients, vaccine-induced clones were almost all SARS-CoV-2 mono-reactive, with only 1 of 255 cross-reactive with common cold coronaviruses.

In the ViraFEST assay, PBMC were stimulated with viral peptide pools, and antigen-specific CD4+ T cell clonotypes were then identified by expansion using TCR sequencing. After 10 to 11 days of culture, CD4+ T cells were isolated with the EasySep CD4+ T cell isolation kit. Healthy vaccine recipients had no prior SARS-CoV-2 infection, confirmed by negative nucleocapsid antibodies before and after vaccination. A few million PBMC per well were cultured with 8.5 to 10 ug/ml peptides in IMDM containing around 5% human AB serum, roughly 9.5 IU/ml IL-2 and gentamicin. On days 3 and 7, half of the culture medium was replaced with fresh IL-2-containing medium. Unless noted otherwise, every peptide stimulation condition was cultured in triplicate wells. PBMC were separated from whole blood using Ficoll-Paque Plus gradient centrifugation and were then either cryopreserved at -140C or used fresh. The overlapping peptide pools covered the spike proteins of SARS-CoV-2 as well as those of the common cold coronaviruses HCoV-NL63, HCoV-OC43 and HCoV-229E. Genomic DNA was extracted from cultured CD4+ T cells with the QIAamp micro DNA kit.

Germline trimming amounts to 7 bases on V and 6 bases on J, with 7 as the count of junction bases outside the gene matches. The cysteine opens and the phenylalanine closes a CDR3 of 13 amino acids. The entry retains the CDR3 DNA only, 39 bases that are in frame from base 1. CDR1 MGHRA and CDR2 YSYEKL were looked up in the germline V gene. A remark on this clone: Its antigen is unknown. Nothing much larger sits one base from this clone, and base qualities are not available.

Preparation of the library involved the immunoSEQ multiplex PCR assay. TCR beta CDR3 sequencing was performed on DNA from the cultured, isolated CD4+ T cells. Concerning the study's data processing: Non-productive TCR sequences were discarded, and reads were trimmed to the CDR3 region, with only CDR3s of 7 or more amino acids retained. Antigen-specific clonotypes were identified using the MANAFEST web app by comparison of expansion in peptide wells against reference cultures. For clones to be considered positive, expansion at FDR<0.05 versus reference and all other wells, an odds ratio above 5, and a frequency above 0.1% in two replicate wells were required. A clonotype was called cross-reactive if it was significantly expanded both in SARS-CoV-2 spike wells and in at least one common cold coronavirus spike condition. Levenshtein distance calculated with the stringdist R package was used to assess CDR3 similarity, and unrooted trees were constructed with ape in R 3.6.1. This is the immuneACCESS table as TCRdb keeps it, with only in-frame sequences that have V and J called. A part of the clones is gone; compared with another copy, unresolved V genes explain less than half, and the rest is unexplained. V and J calls and clone size are given by that table; D and trimming were obtained from the DNA. The sample yields about 25,000 clones; around 75% were counted once. Of the sample, about 9.4% falls within the top ten clones.

The receptor was isolated from a human donor who received a COVID-19 vaccine. The chain uses TRBV4-1 and TRBJ2-3; 7 bases in the middle match TRBD1. The specimen was CD4+ T cells from PBMCs cultured with HCoV-NL63 spike peptides, collected before COVID-19 vaccination. This specimen's cell subset or site label, interpreted: HCoV-NL63 spike overlapping peptide pool stimulation. This receptor has the CDR3 CASTTTGIDTQYF. The nucleotides read TGCGCCAGCACTACGACAGGGATTGATACGCAGTATTTT.